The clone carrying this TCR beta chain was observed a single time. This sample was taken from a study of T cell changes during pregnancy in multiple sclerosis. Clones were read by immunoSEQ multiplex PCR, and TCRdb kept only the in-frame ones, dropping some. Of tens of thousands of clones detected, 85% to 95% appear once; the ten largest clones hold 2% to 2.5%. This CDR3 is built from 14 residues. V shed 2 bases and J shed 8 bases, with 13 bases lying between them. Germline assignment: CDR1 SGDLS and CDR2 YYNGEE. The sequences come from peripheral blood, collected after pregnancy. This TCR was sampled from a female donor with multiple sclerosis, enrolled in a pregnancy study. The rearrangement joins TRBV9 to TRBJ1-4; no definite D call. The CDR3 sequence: CASSVDPRAEKLFF. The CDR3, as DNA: TGTGCCAGCAGCGTGGATCCCCGAGCGGAAAAACTGTTTTTT.